A single sample is the source of the 21 T cell receptor beta chains below, sequenced in a study of OX40 agonist ivuxolimab in advanced cancers. Measured with immunoSEQ multiplex PCR; TCRdb has only the in-frame clones, and not every one. The sample includes 65,000 to 75,000 clones, 85% seen only once; the top ten take about 0.83%. The sequenced sample was CD4+ or CD8+ T cells sorted from blood, obtained in a trial of the OX40 agonist ivuxolimab. All receptors derive from an adult with an advanced solid tumor such as melanoma, head and neck, liver or kidney cancer.

This chain joins TRBV5-4 and TRBJ1-4, with 7 bases fitting TRBD1. J was trimmed by 7 bases and V by 0 bases; bases with no gene match: 6. The CDR3 sequence is 15 residues long. Germline V CDR1 and CDR2: SGHNT, YYREEE (reference sequence). CDR3 in DNA: TGTGCCAGCAGCTTGGGGGGGACAGAGGCTGAAAAACTGTTTTTT. Translated, it gives CASSLGGTEAEKLFF.

V and J are TRBV6-4 and TRBJ2-2, with 13 bases fitting TRBD2. The CDR3 has 15 residues. After removal of 6 bases from V and 5 bases from J, the junction contained 3 bases not matched to a gene. Germline CDR1 MRHNA, CDR2 SNTAGT. The CDR3 coding sequence is TGTGCCAGCAGGAAACTAGCGGGGGGGACCGGGGAGCTGTTTTTT. Amino acids: CASRKLAGGTGELFF.

This clone was seen once. The V call is TRBV6-4, the J call TRBJ2-3; 7 bases are shared with TRBD1. V dropped 4 bases and J dropped 1; count of bases not matched to a gene: 2. The CDR3 runs 14 residues. Germline values: CDR1 MRHNA, CDR2 SNTAGT. The CDR3 protein is CASSAQGGTDTQYF. The CDR3 bases are TGTGCCAGCAGTGCGCAGGGGGGCACAGATACGCAGTATTTT.

This rearrangement joins TRBV7-2 to TRBJ2-7, with D perhaps assigned TRBD1 or TRBD2 (6 bases each). Per germline, CDR1 SGHTA and CDR2 FQGNSA. V gave up 3 bases and J gave up 3 bases, with 12 bases separating them. The CDR3 spans 14 residues. CDR3 nucleotides: TGTGCCAGCAGCTTCGGCGGAGGGGGCTACGAGCAGTACTTC. Its protein product is CASSFGGGGYEQYF. The full variable domain, rest sourced from reference TRBV7-2 and TRBJ2-7, is GAGVSQSPSNKVTEKGKDVELRCDPISGHTALYWYRQSLGQGLEFLIYFQGNSAPDKSGLPSDRFSAERTGGSVSTLTIQRTQQEDSAVYLCASSFGGGGYEQYFGPGTRLTVT.

This clone occurred once. J is TRBJ2-7 and V is TRBV28, with D unresolved. Trimming shortened V by 5 bases and J by 7 bases, and 9 bases separated the two germline ends. CDR1 is MDHEN, CDR2 SYDVKM, per germline. The CDR3 has 11 residues. The CDR3: CASSDEGEQYF. CDR3 coding DNA: TGTGCCAGCAGTGATGAAGGGGAGCAGTACTTC.

The chain joins TRBV6-5 to TRBJ2-1; a weak D match, TRBD2 (6 bases). This CDR3 is built from 16 residues. The V and J ends lost 1 base and 8 bases respectively, with 18 bases between them. In germline, CDR1 is MNHEY, CDR2 SVGAGI. CDR3 amino acids: CASSYYSRGLGYEQFF. The DNA of the CDR3 is TGTGCCAGCAGTTACTACTCGCGGGGCCTGGGCTATGAGCAGTTCTTC.

The V call is TRBV5-6, the J call TRBJ2-1, with D possibly matching TRBD1 (6 bases). Germline values: CDR1 SGHDT, CDR2 YYEEEE. The CDR3 loop spans 14 amino acids. V dropped 5 bases and J dropped 11 bases, with 20 bases sitting between them. CDR3 bases: TGTGCCAGCAGGAGACTCAGGGGCCCGGGAAAGCAGTTCTTC. Amino acids: CASRRLRGPGKQFF. The entire variable domain, with the rest obtained from reference TRBV5-6 and TRBJ2-1, is as follows: DAGVTQSPTHLIKTRGQQVTLRCSPKSGHDTVSWYQQALGQGPQFIFQYYEEEERQRGNFPDRFSGHQFPNYSSELNVNALLLGDSALYLCASRRLRGPGKQFFGPGTRLTVL.

This rearrangement joins TRBV6-1 to TRBJ2-2; 7 nucleotides match TRBD2. This CDR3 is built from 14 residues. The germline gives CDR1 MNHNS, CDR2 SASEGT. V was clipped by 4 bases and J by 4 bases; unmatched bases: 3. Here the CDR3 DNA reads TGTGCCAGCAGTGGACTAGCCGTCACCGGGGAGCTGTTTTTT. Protein product: CASSGLAVTGELFF.

The DNA of the CDR3 is TGTGCCAGCAGCTTGGTTCGCGGGATCTACAATGAGCAGTTCTTC. It codes for CASSLVRGIYNEQFF. The chain carries TRBV5-8 and TRBJ2-1, with a tentative D call TRBD2 (6 bases). Germline CDR1 is SGHTS and CDR2 is YDEGEE. Trimming removed 0 bases from V and 3 bases from J, with 10 bases in between. The CDR3 consists of 15 residues.

The V and J genes are TRBV2 and TRBJ2-7, with D hard to call. V lost 4 bases to trimming and J lost 7 bases, with 14 bases between them. The CDR3 covers 13 residues. Germline CDR1 SNHLY, CDR2 FYNNEI. For the CDR3, the DNA is TGTGCCAGCAGTGGGGCATTCGTGGTGGAGCAGTACTTC. This encodes CASSGAFVVEQYF.

The rearrangement links TRBV7-9 to TRBJ2-3; D is unclear. Between the trimmed V and J ends, which lost 5 bases and 6 bases, there was a span of 9 bases. This CDR3 spans 12 amino acids. Germline CDR1 reads SEHNR; CDR2 reads FQNEAQ (reference sequence). CDR3 coding DNA: TGTGCCAGCAGCCCTTCTTGGGATACGCAGTATTTT. This encodes CASSPSWDTQYF.

V gene TRBV7-2 combines with J gene TRBJ2-1, with 15 bases lining up with TRBD2. Germline trimming cut 8 bases from V and 14 bases from J; bases unmatched to any gene: 10. In germline, CDR1 is SGHTA, CDR2 FQGNSA. The length of the CDR3 is 14 residues. CDR3 sequence reads: CASGRTSGRAEEFF. CDR3 nucleotide sequence: TGTGCCAGCGGAAGGACTAGCGGGAGGGCCGAGGAGTTCTTC.

In this sample, this clone turned up once. The rearrangement uses TRBV7-2 and TRBJ2-7; tentative D call: TRBD1 (6 bases). The CDR3 runs 15 residues. Trimming removed 5 bases at V and 2 bases at J, with 16 bases between. CDR1 is SGHTA, CDR2 FQGNSA, per germline. The DNA for the CDR3 is TGTGCCAGCAGCGCACAGGGACGAGGGGCCTACGAGCAGTACTTC. Protein: CASSAQGRGAYEQYF.

The chain recombines TRBV7-2 with TRBJ2-3; TRBD2 is a possible D gene (5 bases). The V gene lost 2 bases and the J gene lost 0 bases, with 9 bases spanning the gap. This CDR3 is built from 15 residues. Germline loops: CDR1 SGHTA, CDR2 FQGNSA. In DNA, the CDR3 is TGTGCCAGCAGCTTACTGGCTAGCAGCACAGATACGCAGTATTTT. The encoded protein is CASSLLASSTDTQYF.

This chain joins TRBV5-6 and TRBJ2-2; 10 bases align to TRBD1. This CDR3 has 17 amino acids. V was pared by 3 bases and J by 4 bases, with 9 bases of the junction left unmatched. Per germline, CDR1 SGHDT and CDR2 YYEEEE. The CDR3 DNA reads TGTGCCAGCAGCTCCACCATCTGGACAGGGGGCACCGGGGAGCTGTTTTTT. It specifies CASSSTIWTGGTGELFF.

This chain links TRBV6-1 with TRBJ1-3, with TRBD1 as a possible D gene (5 bases). V gave up 2 bases and J gave up 0 bases, with 14 bases separating them. Germline CDR1 MNHNS, CDR2 SASEGT. This CDR3 comprises 17 residues. DNA for the CDR3: TGTGCCAGCAGTGAACGGGAGGGGCTCAGCTCTGGAAACACCATATATTTT. This translates into CASSEREGLSSGNTIYF.

The chain recombines TRBV12-5 with TRBJ2-5; D call uncertain. CDR1 is LGHNT and CDR2 is FRNRAP in the germline V gene. Trimming removed 4 bases from V and 5 bases from J, with 8 bases in between. CDR3 size: 12 residues. The CDR3 DNA is TGTGCTAGTGGTTGGCTGGTTGAGACCCAGTACTTC. Its protein is CASGWLVETQYF. Supplemented by reference TRBV12-5 and TRBJ2-5, the full variable domain reads DARVTQTPRHKVTEMGQEVTMRCQPILGHNTVFWYRQTMMQGLELLAYFRNRAPLDDSGMPKDRFSAEMPDATLATLKIQPSEPRDSAVYFCASGWLVETQYFGPGTRLLVL.

The chain combines TRBV5-1 with TRBJ1-3; 10 bases are a match to TRBD1. The germline V gene encodes CDR1 SGHRS and CDR2 YFSETQ. The CDR3 contains 17 residues. Trimming at V came to 3 bases and at J to 0 bases, leaving 6 bases not matched to a gene. In nucleotides, the CDR3 is TGCGCCAGCAGCTACGGACAGGGGGGTAGCTCTGGAAACACCATATATTTT. Translated: CASSYGQGGSSGNTIYF.

The rearrangement links TRBV11-2 to TRBJ2-7; no definite D call. This CDR3 comprises 15 residues. Trimming stripped 2 bases from V and 5 bases from J, with 16 bases between. Germline-derived CDR1 and CDR2 are SGHAT and FQNNGV. Written as DNA, the CDR3 is TGTGCCAGCAGCTTACGGCAAGTCCTTTTGAACGAGCAGTACTTC. Translation gives CASSLRQVLLNEQYF.

This clone has more than one count but fewer than ten. V is TRBV14 and J is TRBJ1-1; no reliable D call. Trimming took 5 bases from V and 0 from J, leaving 7 bases between them. CDR1 and CDR2 from the germline V gene are SGHDN and FVKESK. The CDR3 totals 13 residues. This chain's CDR3 is CASSEGLNTEAFF. CDR3 DNA: TGTGCCAGCAGCGAAGGACTGAACACTGAAGCTTTCTTT. Combining the CDR3 with reference TRBV14 and TRBJ1-1 gives the whole variable domain EAGVTQFPSHSVIEKGQTVTLRCDPISGHDNLYWYRRVMGKEIKFLLHFVKESKQDESGMPNNRFLAERTGGTYSTLKVQPAELEDSGVYFCASSEGLNTEAFFGQGTRLTVV.

This sequence joins TRBV7-2 and TRBJ1-5; 8 positions match TRBD1. From germline, CDR1 is SGHTA and CDR2 FQGNSA. This CDR3 has 19 amino acids. The J segment lost 7 bases and the V segment lost 1 base, leaving 18 bases of the junction unmatched. CDR3 coding DNA: TGTGCCAGCAGCTTAGTAGCTCCCCGGGGACAGGACACCGAACAGCCCCAGCATTTT. Its protein is CASSLVAPRGQDTEQPQHF.